One and the same sample provided the 18 T cell receptor beta chains below, sequenced in a study of CD8 T cells in Susac syndrome. It was with random hexamers that roughly 0.45 to 1 ug RNA was reverse transcribed. TCRdb redid the calling of the immunoSEQ multiplex PCR reads with MiXCR, one entry per CDR3 protein. The sample consists of some 200,000 distinct CDR3 sequences, approximately 95% of them appearing once. Sequencing input: CD4+ T cells from PBMCs. Every receptor here comes from a human donor with multiple sclerosis.

The chain joins TRBV30 to TRBJ2-1; 8 nucleotides match TRBD1. The length of the CDR3 is 13 residues. After removal of 3 bases from V and 7 bases from J, the junction contained 5 bases not matched to a gene. Germline V lookup: CDR1 GTSNPN, CDR2 SVGIG (reference sequence). The CDR3 sequence: CAWREDRVNEQFF. The CDR3 DNA sequence: TGTGCCTGGAGGGAGGACAGGGTAAATGAGCAGTTCTTC.

The chain carries TRBV12-3 or TRBV12-4 and TRBJ1-5; 9 nucleotides align to TRBD1. The CDR3 is 16 amino acids. V dropped 5 bases and J dropped 4; count of bases not matched to a gene: 9. Here the CDR3 reads CASSPGQGINNQPQHF. The DNA of the CDR3 is TGTGCCAGCAGTCCTGGACAGGGGATAAATAATCAGCCCCAGCATTTT.

V and J are TRBV18 and TRBJ1-5, with D possibly being TRBD1 (5 bases). This CDR3 contains 15 residues. V was trimmed by 1 base and J by 6 bases, leaving 13 bases between them. Germline V gene data show CDR1 as KGHSH and CDR2 as LQKENI. The CDR3 DNA reads as TGTGCCAGCTCACCACGAAATAGGGACGGTCAGCCCCAGCATTTT. It codes for CASSPRNRDGQPQHF.

The chain combines TRBV20-1 with TRBJ1-2; D not resolved. There are 12 residues in the CDR3. From germline, CDR1 is DFQATT and CDR2 SNEGSKA (reference sequence). V was pared by 4 bases and J by 8 bases, with 14 bases between. The CDR3 protein is CSAIRTPEGYTF. CDR3 nucleotide sequence: TGCAGTGCTATCCGGACTCCTGAGGGCTACACCTTC.

The V call is TRBV19, the J call TRBJ1-1; 8 nucleotides agree with TRBD1. V shed 9 bases and J 5 bases; nucleotides not matched to a gene: 17. The CDR3 is made up of 16 amino acids. CDR1 and CDR2 from the germline V gene are LNHDA and SQIVND (reference sequence). CDR3 sequence: CASEGHYGQGKTEAFF. Written as DNA, the CDR3 is TGTGCCAGCGAGGGGCATTACGGACAGGGAAAGACTGAAGCTTTCTTT.

This clonotype was detected only once. The chain uses TRBV20-1 and TRBJ2-7; D unclear. Germline V gene sequence: CDR1 DFQATT, CDR2 SNEGSKA (reference sequence). Trimming left V 6 bases short and J 1 base short, with 4 bases between. The CDR3 sequence is 10 residues long. CDR3 bases: TGCAGTGCCCGTTCCTACGAGCAGTACTTC. This sequence encodes CSARSYEQYF.

The chain is built from TRBV12-3 or TRBV12-4 and TRBJ1-5; tentative D call: TRBD1 (6 bases). The ends were cut back, 4 bases at V and 4 bases at J, with 14 bases in the middle. The CDR3 has 15 residues. The CDR3 DNA sequence: TGTGCCAGCAGTTCCCCGGGGGCCCAGAATCAGCCCCAGCATTTT. It yields the protein CASSSPGAQNQPQHF.

The gene calls are TRBV30 and TRBJ1-1; 7 nucleotides align to TRBD1. The CDR3 is 11 residues long. The trim removed 3 bases at V and 7 bases at J, leaving 2 bases unmatched. Germline-derived CDR1 and CDR2 are GTSNPN and SVGIG (reference sequence). The CDR3 protein is CAWRDRVEAFF. CDR3 nucleotides: TGTGCCTGGAGAGACAGGGTTGAAGCTTTCTTT.

The chain couples TRBV27 to TRBJ1-6, with 9 nucleotides matching TRBD1. V was clipped by 6 bases and J by 7 bases; unmatched bases: 4. The germline V gene has CDR1 MNHEY and CDR2 SMNVEV (reference sequence). The CDR3 sequence is 14 residues long. The CDR3 protein is CASSGGTGNSPLHF. The CDR3 DNA reads TGTGCCAGCAGCGGAGGGACAGGGAATTCACCCCTCCACTTT.

The chain combines TRBV6-2 or TRBV6-3 with TRBJ2-7; 9 bases line up with TRBD1. The length of the CDR3 is 13 residues. The V and J ends lost 4 bases and 6 bases, in that order; junction bases with no gene match: 4. Germline values: CDR1 MNHEY, CDR2 SVGEGT. CDR3 bases: TGTGCCAGCAGTTGGACAGGGGATGGCGAGCAGTACTTC. Its protein product is CASSWTGDGEQYF.

The rearrangement links TRBV30 to TRBJ2-1; possible D gene TRBD2, 6 bases. The germline V gene encodes CDR1 GTSNPN and CDR2 SVGIG (reference sequence). The CDR3 is made up of 13 amino acids. V lost 3 bases to trimming and J lost 13 bases, with 19 bases between them. The CDR3 DNA follows: TGTGCCTGGAGCAAAGACCGGACTACAGCACAGTTCTTC. It is translated as CAWSKDRTTAQFF.

V gene TRBV6-5 combines with J gene TRBJ1-1; 7 positions match TRBD1. After removal of 8 bases from V and 4 bases from J, the junction contained 7 bases not matched to a gene. Germline-derived CDR1 and CDR2 are MNHEY and SVGAGI. The CDR3 sequence is 13 residues long. CDR3 sequence (DNA): TGTGCCAGCTCACGACAGGGCGGCACTGAAGCTTTCTTT. Its protein product is CASSRQGGTEAFF.

The chain is built from TRBV2 and TRBJ2-1, with D possibly TRBD2 on 7 matching bases. Per the germline V gene, CDR1 is SNHLY and CDR2 is FYNNEI. CDR3 length: 15 amino acids. Trimming stripped 6 bases from V and 10 bases from J, with 22 bases between. The chain's CDR3 is CASRERDPAQGEQFF. DNA of the CDR3: TGTGCCAGCAGAGAGCGGGACCCTGCCCAGGGGGAGCAGTTCTTC. Filled out from reference TRBV2 and TRBJ2-1, the complete variable domain reads EPEVTQTPSHQVTQMGQEVILRCVPISNHLYFYWYRQILGQKVEFLVSFYNNEISEKSEIFDDQFSVERPDGSNFTLKIRSTKLEDSAMYFCASRERDPAQGEQFFGPGTRLTVL.

The rearrangement uses TRBV5-4 and TRBJ2-4; tentatively, D is TRBD2 (6 bases). The CDR3 runs 16 residues. In germline, CDR1 is SGHNT, CDR2 YYREEE (reference sequence). V was pared by 0 bases and J by 2 bases, with 12 bases between. Here the CDR3 reads CASSLGGERTKNIQYF. DNA for the CDR3: TGTGCCAGCAGCTTGGGGGGGGAGAGGACCAAAAACATTCAGTACTTC.

The chain carries TRBV2 and TRBJ1-6, with D perhaps matching TRBD1 (6 bases). Germline values: CDR1 SNHLY, CDR2 FYNNEI. V was pared by 6 bases and J by 7 bases, with 13 bases between. This CDR3 has 14 amino acids. In nucleotides, the CDR3 is TGTGCCAGCAGGGACAGCTCGGGGAATTCACCCCTCCACTTT. It is translated as CASRDSSGNSPLHF.

Written as DNA, the CDR3 is TGTGCCTGGAGTGGAGGGGAGTACGAGCAGTACTTC. Translating gives CAWSGGEYEQYF. This sequence joins TRBV30 and TRBJ2-7; perhaps D is TRBD1 or TRBD2 (5 bases each). Trimming took 1 base from V and 4 from J, leaving 8 bases between them. CDR1 GTSNPN and CDR2 SVGIG come from the germline V gene (reference sequence). The CDR3 length is 12 residues.

The chain couples TRBV7-8 to TRBJ2-7; D not resolved. This CDR3 contains 15 residues. Germline CDR1 is SGHVS and CDR2 is FQNEAQ. Trimming removed 4 bases at V and 2 bases at J, with 15 bases between. The CDR3 DNA sequence: TGTGCCAGCAGCTCCCTGGCCTTTCCCCCCTACGAGCAGTACTTC. The encoded protein is CASSSLAFPPYEQYF.

This chain uses TRBV20-1 with TRBJ1-5, with D possibly being TRBD1 (5 bases). This CDR3 is 12 amino acids long. Trimming left V 5 bases short and J 10 bases short, with 15 bases between. The germline gives CDR1 DFQATT, CDR2 SNEGSKA (reference sequence). CDR3 nucleotide sequence: TGCAGTGCTGGGCGGGGGGTAGAACCCCAGCATTTT. Its protein is CSAGRGVEPQHF.